This T cell receptor beta chain was recovered during a study of T-cell memory formation after mild COVID-19 (TCRdb year 2021). Regarding the study in general: TCR sequence clusters from the two donors were found to be largely donor specific. Longitudinal TCRalpha and TCRbeta repertoire sequencing tracked T-cell clones expanding and contracting after mild COVID-19 in a couple of donors. The cohort comprised two young, previously healthy adult volunteers, one female and one male. Study-wide conclusions, independent of this receptor: Clones contracting from day 15 to 85 had balanced CD4/CD8 phenotypes, while a second wave expanding from day 15 to 37 was biased towards CD4+. Some responding clones were detected in pre-infection memory, suggesting pre-existing cross-reactive memory T cells joined the SARS-CoV-2 response. Only a couple of mild cases were covered by the study, and larger cohorts that include severe cases with pre-infection samples were considered necessary. SARS-CoV-2 specificity was not confirmed for the second-wave clones peaking on day 37. Contracting CD4+ clones turned up mainly in the CM and EM memory subsets, whereas EMRA was where CD8+ clones were enriched.

The CDR3 runs 14 residues from the cysteine to the phenylalanine. The sequence is cut down to CDR3 DNA, 42 bases in frame from base 1. At the junction V is shortened by 0 bases and J by 5 bases, with 10 bases in between. Looking up the germline V gene (reference sequence) yields CDR1 MNHNY and CDR2 SVGAGI. About this clonotype: Its recognized antigen is unknown. No quality values exist for individual bases; no much larger clone is one base distant.

Ficoll-Paque density gradient centrifugation was the method used to isolate PBMCs. The listed sequencing device is Illumina NovaSeq 6000. TCRalpha and TCRbeta cDNA libraries were built by 5'RACE with constant-segment primers, adding sample barcodes and unique molecular identifiers. Trizol reagent was used to extract RNA from every sample. Library amplification was performed in two PCR steps, and a second sample barcode and Illumina TruSeq adapters were introduced in the second step. Sequencing of the libraries was done on an Illumina NovaSeq, producing 2 x 150 bp paired-end reads. In the authors' own workflow: Reads were demultiplexed and collapsed into UMI-guided consensus sequences with migec v1.2.7. Using mixcr v2.1.11, the UMI consensuses were aligned to TRA and TRB V and J templates and assembled into clonotypes. Expanded or contracted clonotypes were those called significant by both edgeR and NoisET, with noise models trained on biological replicates. For edgeR calls, the thresholds were a false discovery rate-adjusted p below 0.01 and a log2 fold-change of 1. PCA with hierarchical clustering of max-normalized trajectories of the 1000 most abundant clonotypes was used as exploratory dynamics analysis. Each responding clone was given a CD4 or CD8 phenotype based on the CD4+ and CD8+ repertoires, which had been sequenced separately. TCRdb itself trimmed the public reads at Q25 with fastp, ran MiXCR and retained productive beta chains. Under each unique CDR3 protein, matching rows form one entry showing the most common genes and DNA. These V and J calls rely on TCRdb rather than the paper's analysis. This sample lists 250,000 or so distinct CDR3 sequences; under 20% were detected once. The ten top clones hold 20% to 25% of the sample.

The sequence joins TRBV6-6 to TRBJ1-2; the D gene cannot be named for sure. This TCR derives from a man younger than 35 who had mild COVID-19 (a few samples of this study predate the infection). The sample titles of this study are shuffled in the database, so cell type and time point are left out; the donor was told from shared clones. The sample taken for sequencing was PBMCs or a T cell subset sorted from them (not recorded which). CDR3 region: CASSYSSGPYGYTF. At the DNA level, the sequence is TGTGCCAGCAGTTACTCGTCTGGACCTTATGGCTACACCTTC.